The sample holds a few counts of the clone carrying this T cell receptor (beta chain). This sample stems from a study of blood T cells in healthy people across ages. PCR was performed a second time for about 7 to 11 cycles using a sample-barcoded 5' primer and a J-beta primer mix. Each cDNA was tagged by a template-switch adaptor containing 12 random nucleotides. TCRdb reanalysed the 5' RACE reads using MiXCR and keeps one entry per CDR3 protein. This sample has over a million distinct CDR3 sequences; 40% to 45% occur once, and the top ten carry around 18%. V lost 3 bases to trimming and J lost 3 bases, with 18 bases between them. The CDR3 runs 16 residues. The germline CDR1 and CDR2 sequences are KGHSY and FQNENV. Total RNA was extracted at no less than 5 micrograms per sample.

The chain couples TRBV16 to TRBJ2-7; D perhaps matches TRBD2 (6 bases). The receptor comes from a woman aged 55 to 70 in good health. Sequenced input: blood. The CDR3 loop reads CASSHPGALGLYEQYF. CDR3 nucleotide sequence: TGTGCCAGCAGCCACCCGGGAGCCCTCGGGCTCTACGAGCAGTACTTC.